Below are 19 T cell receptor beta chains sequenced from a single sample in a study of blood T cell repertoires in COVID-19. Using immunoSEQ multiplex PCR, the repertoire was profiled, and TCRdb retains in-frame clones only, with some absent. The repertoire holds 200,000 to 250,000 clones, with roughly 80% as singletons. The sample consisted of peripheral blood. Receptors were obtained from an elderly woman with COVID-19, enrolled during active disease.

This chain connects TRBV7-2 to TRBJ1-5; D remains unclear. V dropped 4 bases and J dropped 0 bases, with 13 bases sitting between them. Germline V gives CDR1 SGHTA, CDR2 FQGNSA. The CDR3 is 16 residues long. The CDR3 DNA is TGTGCCAGCAGCTCCACGGGGAGCTTTAGCAATCAGCCCCAGCATTTT. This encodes CASSSTGSFSNQPQHF.

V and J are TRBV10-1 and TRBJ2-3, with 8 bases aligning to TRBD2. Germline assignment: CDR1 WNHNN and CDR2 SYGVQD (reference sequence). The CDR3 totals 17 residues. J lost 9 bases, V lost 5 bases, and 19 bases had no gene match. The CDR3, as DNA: TGCGCCAGCAGTCGGGAGGGGGGACTCTCGTTTGGTAGGACGCAGTATTTT. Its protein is CASSREGGLSFGRTQYF.

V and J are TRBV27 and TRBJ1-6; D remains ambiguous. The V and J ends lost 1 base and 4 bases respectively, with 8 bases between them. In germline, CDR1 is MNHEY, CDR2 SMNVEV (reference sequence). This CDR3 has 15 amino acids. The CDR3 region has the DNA TGTGCCAGCAGTTTATTCGGAGGGTATAATTCACCCCTCCACTTT. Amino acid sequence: CASSLFGGYNSPLHF.

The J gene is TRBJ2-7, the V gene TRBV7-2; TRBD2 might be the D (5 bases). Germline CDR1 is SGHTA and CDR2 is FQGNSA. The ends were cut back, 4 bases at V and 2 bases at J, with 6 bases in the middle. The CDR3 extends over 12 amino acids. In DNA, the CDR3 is TGTGCCAGCAGCTCGGGAACCTACGAGCAGTACTTC. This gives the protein CASSSGTYEQYF.

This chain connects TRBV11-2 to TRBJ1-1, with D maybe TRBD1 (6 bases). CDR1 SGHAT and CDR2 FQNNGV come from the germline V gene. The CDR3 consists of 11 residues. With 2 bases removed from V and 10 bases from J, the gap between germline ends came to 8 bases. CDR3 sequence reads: CASSLMGAAFF. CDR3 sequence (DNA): TGTGCCAGCAGCTTAATGGGGGCAGCTTTCTTT.

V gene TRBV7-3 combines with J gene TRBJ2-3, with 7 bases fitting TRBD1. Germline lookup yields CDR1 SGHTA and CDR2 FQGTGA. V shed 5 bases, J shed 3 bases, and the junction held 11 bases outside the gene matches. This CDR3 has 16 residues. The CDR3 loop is CASSQIRQGGTDTQYF. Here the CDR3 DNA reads TGTGCCAGCAGCCAGATCCGACAGGGTGGTACAGATACGCAGTATTTT.

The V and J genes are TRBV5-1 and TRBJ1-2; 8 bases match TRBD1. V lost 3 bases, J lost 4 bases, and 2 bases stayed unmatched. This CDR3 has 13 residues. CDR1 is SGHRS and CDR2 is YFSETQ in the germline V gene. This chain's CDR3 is CASSSGQGYGYTF. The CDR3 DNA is TGCGCCAGCAGCTCAGGACAGGGCTATGGCTACACCTTC. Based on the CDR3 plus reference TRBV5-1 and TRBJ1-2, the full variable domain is KAGVTQTPRYLIKTRGQQVTLSCSPISGHRSVSWYQQTPGQGLQFLFEYFSETQRNKGNFPGRFSGRQFSNSRSEMNVSTLELGDSALYLCASSSGQGYGYTFGSGTRLTVV.

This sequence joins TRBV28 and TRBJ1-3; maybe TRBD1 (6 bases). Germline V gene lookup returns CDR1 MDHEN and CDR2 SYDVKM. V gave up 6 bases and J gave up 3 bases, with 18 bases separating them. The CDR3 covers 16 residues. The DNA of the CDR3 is TGTGCCAGCAGCCGCTACCCAGGGGACGGTGGAAACACCATATATTTT. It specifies CASSRYPGDGGNTIYF.

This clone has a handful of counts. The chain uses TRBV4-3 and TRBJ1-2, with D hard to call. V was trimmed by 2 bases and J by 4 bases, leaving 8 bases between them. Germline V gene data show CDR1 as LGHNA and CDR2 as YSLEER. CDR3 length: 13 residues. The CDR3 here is CASSQRGGYGYTF. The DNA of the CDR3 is TGCGCCAGCAGCCAACGAGGCGGCTATGGCTACACCTTC.

The CDR3 DNA sequence: TGCAGCGTTTTCGGACTAGCGAGCTCCTACAATGAGCAGTTCTTC. It codes for CSVFGLASSYNEQFF. The chain combines TRBV29-1 with TRBJ2-1; the match to TRBD2 covers 9 bases. Losses at the gene ends were 5 bases for V and 0 bases for J; bases not matched to a gene: 5. The CDR3 loop spans 15 amino acids. Germline V CDR1 and CDR2: SQVTM, ANQGSEA.

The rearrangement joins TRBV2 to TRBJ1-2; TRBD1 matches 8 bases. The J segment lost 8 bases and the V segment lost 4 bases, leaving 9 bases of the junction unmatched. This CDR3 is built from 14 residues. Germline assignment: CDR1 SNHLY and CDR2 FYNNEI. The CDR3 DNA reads TGTGCCAGCAGTGTGGCTTCAGGGGGCGCCGGCTACACCTTC. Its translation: CASSVASGGAGYTF. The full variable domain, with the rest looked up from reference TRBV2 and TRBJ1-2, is EPEVTQTPSHQVTQMGQEVILRCVPISNHLYFYWYRQILGQKVEFLVSFYNNEISEKSEIFDDQFSVERPDGSNFTLKIRSTKLEDSAMYFCASSVASGGAGYTFGSGTRLTVV.

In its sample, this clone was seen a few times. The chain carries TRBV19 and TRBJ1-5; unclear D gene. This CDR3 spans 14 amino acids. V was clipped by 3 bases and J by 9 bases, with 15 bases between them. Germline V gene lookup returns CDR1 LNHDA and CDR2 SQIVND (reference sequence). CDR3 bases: TGTGCCAGTAGTATTTCGTCGGGTCCTAGGCCCCAGCATTTT. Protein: CASSISSGPRPQHF.

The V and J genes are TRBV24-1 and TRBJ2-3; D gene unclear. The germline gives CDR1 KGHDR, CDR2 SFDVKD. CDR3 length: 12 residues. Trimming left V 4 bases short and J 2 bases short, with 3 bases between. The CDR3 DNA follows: TGTGCCACCAGTGACATCACAGATACGCAGTATTTT. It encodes CATSDITDTQYF.

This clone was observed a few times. The CDR3 nucleotides read TGCAGTGCTAGTCCCAGGGCCGTCTATGGCTACACCTTC. This codes for CSASPRAVYGYTF. This chain uses TRBV20-1 with TRBJ1-2, with D perhaps matching TRBD1 (5 bases). V dropped 3 bases and J dropped 4 bases, with 12 bases sitting between them. In germline, CDR1 is DFQATT, CDR2 SNEGSKA (reference sequence). This CDR3 contains 13 residues.

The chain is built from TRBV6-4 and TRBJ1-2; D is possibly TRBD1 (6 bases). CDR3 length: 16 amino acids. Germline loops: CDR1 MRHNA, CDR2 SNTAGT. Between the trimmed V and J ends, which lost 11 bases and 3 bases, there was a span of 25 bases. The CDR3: CALACLVGAGDYGYTF. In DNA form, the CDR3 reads TGTGCCTTGGCCTGCCTGGTGGGGGCAGGGGACTATGGCTACACCTTC.

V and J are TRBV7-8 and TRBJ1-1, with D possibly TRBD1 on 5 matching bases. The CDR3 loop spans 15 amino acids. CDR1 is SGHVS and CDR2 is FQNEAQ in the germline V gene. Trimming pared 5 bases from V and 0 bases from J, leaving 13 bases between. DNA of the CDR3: TGTGCCAGCAGCCGAGTCGACAGACTGAACACTGAAGCTTTCTTT. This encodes CASSRVDRLNTEAFF.

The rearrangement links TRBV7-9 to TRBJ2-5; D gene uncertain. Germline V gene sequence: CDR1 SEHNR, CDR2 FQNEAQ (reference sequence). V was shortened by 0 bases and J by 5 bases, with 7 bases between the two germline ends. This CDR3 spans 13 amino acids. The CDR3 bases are TGTGCCAGCAGCTTAGCCGAGTGGGAGACCCAGTACTTC. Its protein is CASSLAEWETQYF.

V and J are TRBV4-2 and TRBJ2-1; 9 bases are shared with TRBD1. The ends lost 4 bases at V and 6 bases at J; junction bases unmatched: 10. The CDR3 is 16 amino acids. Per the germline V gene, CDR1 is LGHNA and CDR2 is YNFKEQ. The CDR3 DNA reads TGTGCCAGCAGCCCTCCACCCGGACAGGGGACCAATGAGCAGTTCTTC. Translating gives CASSPPPGQGTNEQFF.

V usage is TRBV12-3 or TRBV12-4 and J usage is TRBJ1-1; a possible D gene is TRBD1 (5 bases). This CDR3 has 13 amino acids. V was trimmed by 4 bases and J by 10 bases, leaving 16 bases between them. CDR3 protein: CASSSQTVWGAFF. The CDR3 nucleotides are TGTGCCAGCAGTTCCCAGACAGTTTGGGGAGCTTTCTTT.